This T cell receptor beta chain was observed in a study of cytomegalovirus exposure and HLA in healthy donors. On the study more broadly: The Caucasian-associated ancestry cluster held more than 80% of some 420 genotyped donors. General study findings and limits: In a later analysis, HLA-C alleles had the fewest associated TCRs, DRB1 alleles the most. A link between a missense DCLRE1C variant and TCR beta V- and J-gene trimming emerged from a later analysis.

The primer mix had 60 Vbeta and 13 Jbeta primers. Profiling relied on immunoSEQ multiplex PCR, and the TCRdb table lists in-frame clones only, not all of them. The sample has fewer than 200,000 clones, around 69% seen once; the top ten hold around 1.4%. To note about this clone: Its antigen is as yet unknown.

V was clipped by 0 bases and J by 0 bases, with 9 bases between them. CDR1 and CDR2 from the germline V gene are SGHRS and YFSETQ. The CDR3 is 16 residues long. The genes are TRBV5-1 and TRBJ2-2; no definite D call. The sequence came from a man aged 55 to 70 in good health and CMV-seronegative. Sample: PBMCs. The CDR3 coding sequence is TGCGCCAGCAGCTTGGAGCGCAGCTCGAACACCGGGGAGCTGTTTTTT. It translates to CASSLERSSNTGELFF.